Sequencing of this TCR beta chain was carried out in a study of T-cell reconstitution after alpha-beta-depleted transplantation in children. Construction of the TCRbeta library involved unique molecular identifiers. TCRdb passed the PCR reads through MiXCR, listing each CDR3 protein once. The sample lists some 350,000 distinct CDR3 sequences, 15% to 20% occurring once. Trimming took 0 bases from V and 11 from J, leaving 13 bases between them. The CDR3 has 13 amino acids. Germline assignment: CDR1 MNHEY and CDR2 SVGEGT. This clonotype was recorded at least ten times. The receptor was derived from a male patient aged 2 to 10 who had a stem cell transplant for acute lymphoblastic leukemia, so the T cells may come from the graft donor. The J gene is TRBJ2-5, the V gene TRBV6-2 or TRBV6-3, with D perhaps being TRBD1 or TRBD2 (5 bases each). Sequencing used PBMCs, mostly from graft donor cells, obtained 360 days after TCRalphabeta/CD19-depleted stem cell transplant. The CDR3 is CASSYSRGAAQYF. CDR3 DNA sequence: TGTGCCAGCAGTTACTCTCGAGGGGCGGCTCAGTACTTC.